This T cell receptor (beta chain) was identified during a study of blood T cell repertoires in COVID-19 (dated by TCRdb to 2018 to 2020). Describing the broader study: Samples from collaborators originated in the United States, Italy and Spain and spanned both the acute and convalescent phases of COVID-19. The material from the prospective study consisted of cDNA or gDNA derived from T cells, B-cell-depleted T cells, or PBMCs. Subjects who had been exposed to COVID-19, were actively infected with it, or had recovered from it provided the deeply sampled blood TCRbeta repertoires that made up the dataset. The repertoires were released in a freely available public database meant as a resource for research on the immune response to SARS-CoV-2. The samples were drawn from two sources: the first 160 participants of the ongoing ImmuneRACE study, and about 1,300 subjects contributed by 6 global collaborators. Nearly every sample came with metadata listing a de-identified subject ID, COVID-19 status, age in years and sex. Where HLA class I and class II types were available, the types were taken from metadata supplied by the sample provider, not from assay-based typing.

General findings and caveats noted by the study authors: The amount of clinical and demographic metadata varied by source and participant and was provided uncurated.

TCRbeta CDR3 regions were amplified from genomic DNA by means of the immunoSEQ Assay, a bias-controlled multiplex PCR. As for how the authors treated the data: The number of nucleated cells in each sample was estimated from the amplification of reference gene primers within the assay. To quantify the absolute abundance of each unique TCRbeta CDR3 rearrangement, sequence reads were collapsed and filtered. For each sample, productive Simpson clonality was calculated as the square root of Simpson's diversity index across productive rearrangements. What TCRdb holds here is the immuneACCESS table cut down to in-frame rearrangements. Part of the clones is not present; checked against another copy, under half of the missing clones reflect an unresolved V gene, and the others are unexplained. That table gives V, J and clone size, and the DNA gave D and trimming. This sample comprises over 85,000 clones, roughly 92% of them detected only once. Less than 2% of the sample is held by the ten biggest clonotypes.

One collaborating source in Seattle enrolled patients while the patients were actively infected and followed the patients over time throughout the course of disease. Each collaborating institution followed its own protocols to collect whole blood in K2EDTA tubes. For TCRbeta analysis, collaborators shipped samples as frozen whole blood, isolated PBMCs, or DNA extracted from either of those sample types. Turning to this clone: Its antigen is not yet known. Per-nucleotide qualities are absent, and no much larger clonotype sits a single base away.

The TCR was taken from a woman in her fifties or sixties with COVID-19, enrolled during active disease. The specimen sequenced was peripheral blood.

The nucleotide sequence is given as TGTGCCAGCAGTGAACAATCCGGAAACACCATATATTTT. Its coded protein is CASSEQSGNTIYF. Recombination joined TRBV6-4 with TRBJ1-3, with an unclear D gene assignment. The germline V gene yields MRHNA for CDR1 and SNTAGT for CDR2. The CDR3, from cysteine to phenylalanine, totals 13 residues. Solely the CDR3 DNA is kept, with 39 bases framed from the first base. V is reduced by 3 bases and J by 4 bases, leaving a spacing of 7 bases between them.